One sample yielded the 21 T cell receptor beta chains listed below, sequenced in a study of T cells in Graves' hyperthyroidism and ophthalmopathy. The source material, RNA transcripts, was used to amplify TCR beta CDR3 regions. When the TCR CDR3 underwent first-round RT-PCR, the HTBI primer set was used. TCRdb redid the calling of the multiplex PCR reads with MiXCR, one entry per CDR3 protein. In the table there are around 370,000 distinct CDR3 sequences, 15% to 20% of which are singletons. The sequenced sample consisted of blood. These receptors were obtained from a man between 18 and 35 years old with Graves' ophthalmopathy.

This clonotype has ten or more counts. The chain links TRBV28 to TRBJ2-7; D not certain. CDR3 size: 11 residues. Germline assignment: CDR1 MDHEN and CDR2 SYDVKM. V shed 6 bases and J shed 5 bases, with 8 bases lying between them. Here the CDR3 reads CASRSDHEQYF. The CDR3 DNA reads TGTGCCAGCAGATCTGACCACGAGCAGTACTTC.

The chain links TRBV5-1 to TRBJ1-1; 8 nucleotides line up with TRBD1. CDR3 length: 15 residues. CDR1 is SGHRS, CDR2 YFSETQ, per germline. V dropped 7 bases and J dropped 4; count of bases not matched to a gene: 12. CDR3 loop: CASRLDAGGITEAFF. The CDR3 DNA reads TGCGCCAGCCGATTAGATGCAGGGGGCATCACTGAAGCTTTCTTT.

Remarks on this clonotype: A much larger clone sits a single nucleotide away, making a read error possible. The conserved phenylalanine or tryptophan normally closing the CDR3 is absent here, so this likely arose from a read error. The CDR3 region is CASSLEGNIYGYTL. In DNA form, the CDR3 reads TGTGCCAGCAGCTTAGAGGGCAATATCTATGGCTACACCCTC. J is TRBJ1-2 and V is TRBV7-8, with D hard to call. CDR1 is SGHVS, CDR2 FQNEAQ, per germline. This CDR3 comprises 14 residues. V lost 1 base, J lost 4 bases, and 10 bases lay in between.

The V and J genes are TRBV11-2 and TRBJ1-5; 7 positions agree with TRBD1. Germline CDR1 reads SGHAT; CDR2 reads FQNNGV. The CDR3 runs 16 residues. Losses at the gene ends were 3 bases for V and 0 bases for J; bases not matched to a gene: 5. The CDR3 reads CASSLATGYSNQPQHF. The CDR3 region has the DNA TGTGCCAGCAGCTTGGCGACAGGGTATAGCAATCAGCCCCAGCATTTT.

This clonotype occurred many times. The V call is TRBV5-1, the J call TRBJ1-1, with 7 positions matching TRBD1. The CDR3 is 15 residues long. Trimming removed 4 bases from V and 1 base from J; junction bases left unmatched: 7. The V gene's germline CDR1 is SGHRS and CDR2 YFSETQ. The CDR3 region is CASSRQGLQNTEAFF. The CDR3 bases are TGCGCCAGCAGCCGACAGGGCCTCCAGAACACTGAAGCTTTCTTT.

In nucleotides, the CDR3 is TGTGCCAGTAGTGCCCAGGAGTATAATTCACCCCTCCACTTT. Amino acids: CASSAQEYNSPLHF. The chain is built from TRBV19 and TRBJ1-6; no firm D call. Trimming shortened V by 5 bases and J by 4 bases, and 9 bases separated the two germline ends. The CDR3 loop spans 14 amino acids. Germline values: CDR1 LNHDA, CDR2 SQIVND (reference sequence).

The chain employs TRBV7-3 and TRBJ2-3; TRBD2 agrees at 7 bases. The junction had 5 bases not matched to a gene; V was cut back by 0 bases and J by 5 bases. The CDR3 spans 15 residues. CDR1 SGHTA and CDR2 FQGTGA come from the germline V gene. The CDR3 sequence is CASSLTSSGGDTQYF. The CDR3 nucleotides read TGTGCCAGCAGCTTAACGTCGTCGGGGGGAGATACGCAGTATTTT.

This clonotype was seen only once. The chain links TRBV29-1 to TRBJ2-7, with a possible D match to TRBD2 (6 bases). Germline CDR1 and CDR2: SQVTM and ANQGSEA. V lost 4 bases and J lost 0, with 16 bases in between. There are 15 residues in the CDR3. CDR3 region: CSVAVEQDYSYEQYF. The CDR3 nucleotides are TGCAGCGTTGCGGTCGAGCAGGACTACTCCTACGAGCAGTACTTC.

The rearrangement joins TRBV6-2 or TRBV6-3 to TRBJ2-7, with 7 bases matching TRBD1. J was trimmed by 4 bases and V by 5 bases; bases with no gene match: 11. Germline values: CDR1 MNHEY, CDR2 SVGEGT. This CDR3 region has 15 residues. Here the CDR3 DNA reads TGTGCCAGCAGTCACCCGGGACAGAGGACTTACGAGCAGTACTTC. Residues: CASSHPGQRTYEQYF.

This clonotype came up many times. The chain is built from TRBV6-5 and TRBJ2-2; 8 nucleotides agree with TRBD2. CDR3 length: 16 residues. V was pared by 2 bases and J by 1 base, with 3 bases of the junction left unmatched. Germline V gene data show CDR1 as MNHEY and CDR2 as SVGAGI. CDR3 region: CASSYPLAGNTGELFF. The CDR3 region has the DNA TGTGCCAGCAGTTACCCTCTAGCGGGGAACACCGGGGAGCTGTTTTTT.

The V and J genes are TRBV29-1 and TRBJ1-1; 10 bases fit TRBD1. This CDR3 region has 11 residues. The J segment lost 11 bases and the V segment lost 6 bases, leaving 6 bases of the junction unmatched. The germline gives CDR1 SQVTM, CDR2 ANQGSEA. CDR3 region: CSVEDRGAAFF. Here the CDR3 DNA reads TGCAGCGTCGAGGACAGGGGGGCCGCTTTCTTT.

The chain combines TRBV2 with TRBJ2-7; 7 nucleotides align to TRBD2. CDR3 length equals 14 residues. J was trimmed by 7 bases and V by 8 bases; bases with no gene match: 14. Germline V lookup: CDR1 SNHLY, CDR2 FYNNEI. This chain's CDR3 is CASSPGLPTTEQYF. CDR3 bases: TGTGCCAGCTCACCGGGACTACCAACTACGGAGCAGTACTTC.

The sample holds many counts of this clonotype. The chain has TRBV12-3 or TRBV12-4 and TRBJ2-7; the D gene is possibly TRBD1 (5 bases). This CDR3 is 14 amino acids long. Trimming removed 6 bases at V and 2 bases at J, with 14 bases between. The CDR3 nucleotides read TGTGCCAGCAGCCAGGGTCTCCAAACCTACGAGCAGTACTTC. It is translated as CASSQGLQTYEQYF.

This clonotype was recorded at least ten times. The chain links TRBV6-1 to TRBJ2-7; D could derive from TRBD1 or TRBD2 (5 bases each). Trimming shortened V by 5 bases and J by 4 bases, and 15 bases separated the two germline ends. The germline V gene has CDR1 MNHNS and CDR2 SASEGT. This CDR3 is built from 14 residues. The CDR3 loop is CASSSGGNKYEQYF. As DNA, the CDR3 is TGTGCCAGCAGTTCTGGGGGAAACAAATACGAGCAGTACTTC.

This clonotype was recorded many times. The V gene is TRBV5-1, the J gene TRBJ2-1; TRBD2 matches 9 bases. The CDR3 is made up of 16 amino acids. The germline V gene encodes CDR1 SGHRS and CDR2 YFSETQ. V was pared by 4 bases and J by 3 bases, with 8 bases of the junction left unmatched. The CDR3 DNA reads TGCGCCAGCAGCCCGACTAGCGGATATAGCTACAATGAGCAGTTCTTC. Translation gives CASSPTSGYSYNEQFF.

The chain combines TRBV6-6 with TRBJ1-1; 10 positions agree with TRBD1. V gave up 0 bases and J gave up 3 bases; unmatched junction bases: 4. The CDR3 contains 16 residues. The V gene's germline CDR1 is MNHNY and CDR2 SVGAGI (reference sequence). The DNA for the CDR3 is TGTGCCAGCAGTTACTCCCGGACAGGGGGGGACACTGAAGCTTTCTTT. Protein sequence: CASSYSRTGGDTEAFF.

This rearrangement joins TRBV12-3 or TRBV12-4 to TRBJ2-2; TRBD1 might be the D (5 bases). V lost 7 bases and J 6 bases, leaving 12 bases between the germline ends. This CDR3 is built from 13 residues. This chain's CDR3 is CASTTAGSGELFF. The CDR3, as DNA: TGTGCCAGCACCACGGCAGGGTCCGGGGAGCTGTTTTTT.

This clonotype was counted only a few times. The chain employs TRBV4-2 and TRBJ2-3; tentatively, D is TRBD2 (6 bases). CDR1 and CDR2 from the germline V gene are LGHNA and YNFKEQ. Between the trimmed V and J ends, which lost 1 base and 0 bases, there was a span of 17 bases. The CDR3 loop spans 18 amino acids. The CDR3 spells CASSQGLVGSGSTDTQYF. In DNA, the CDR3 is TGTGCCAGCAGCCAAGGTCTTGTGGGCAGCGGGAGCACAGATACGCAGTATTTT.

Only a few counts were recorded for this clonotype. The chain employs TRBV29-1 and TRBJ1-5; D gene ambiguous. The CDR3 runs 16 residues. V lost 1 base to trimming and J lost 0 bases, with 13 bases between them. Germline assignment: CDR1 SQVTM and CDR2 ANQGSEA. For the CDR3, the DNA is TGCAGCGTTGAAGGGTTAACGGCTTATAGCAATCAGCCCCAGCATTTT. This gives the protein CSVEGLTAYSNQPQHF.

Ten or more counts support this clonotype. This chain links TRBV7-2 with TRBJ2-7, with D perhaps being TRBD1 or TRBD2 (5 bases each). With 1 base removed from V and 2 bases from J, the gap between germline ends came to 9 bases. The CDR3 length is 14 residues. Germline V lookup: CDR1 SGHTA, CDR2 FQGNSA. Written as DNA, the CDR3 is TGTGCCAGCAGCTTAGGGGGGATCCCCTACGAGCAGTACTTC. Encoded protein: CASSLGGIPYEQYF. Combining the CDR3 with reference TRBV7-2 and TRBJ2-7 gives the whole variable domain GAGVSQSPSNKVTEKGKDVELRCDPISGHTALYWYRQSLGQGLEFLIYFQGNSAPDKSGLPSDRFSAERTGGSVSTLTIQRTQQEDSAVYLCASSLGGIPYEQYFGPGTRLTVT.

This chain uses TRBV6-1 with TRBJ1-2; D is unresolved. The CDR3 has 15 residues. The ends were cut back, 5 bases at V and 8 bases at J, with 21 bases in the middle. Germline assignment: CDR1 MNHNS and CDR2 SASEGT. CDR3 sequence: CASSYSGLGLRGYTF. CDR3 coding DNA: TGTGCCAGCAGTTACAGCGGGTTAGGGCTGAGGGGCTACACCTTC.